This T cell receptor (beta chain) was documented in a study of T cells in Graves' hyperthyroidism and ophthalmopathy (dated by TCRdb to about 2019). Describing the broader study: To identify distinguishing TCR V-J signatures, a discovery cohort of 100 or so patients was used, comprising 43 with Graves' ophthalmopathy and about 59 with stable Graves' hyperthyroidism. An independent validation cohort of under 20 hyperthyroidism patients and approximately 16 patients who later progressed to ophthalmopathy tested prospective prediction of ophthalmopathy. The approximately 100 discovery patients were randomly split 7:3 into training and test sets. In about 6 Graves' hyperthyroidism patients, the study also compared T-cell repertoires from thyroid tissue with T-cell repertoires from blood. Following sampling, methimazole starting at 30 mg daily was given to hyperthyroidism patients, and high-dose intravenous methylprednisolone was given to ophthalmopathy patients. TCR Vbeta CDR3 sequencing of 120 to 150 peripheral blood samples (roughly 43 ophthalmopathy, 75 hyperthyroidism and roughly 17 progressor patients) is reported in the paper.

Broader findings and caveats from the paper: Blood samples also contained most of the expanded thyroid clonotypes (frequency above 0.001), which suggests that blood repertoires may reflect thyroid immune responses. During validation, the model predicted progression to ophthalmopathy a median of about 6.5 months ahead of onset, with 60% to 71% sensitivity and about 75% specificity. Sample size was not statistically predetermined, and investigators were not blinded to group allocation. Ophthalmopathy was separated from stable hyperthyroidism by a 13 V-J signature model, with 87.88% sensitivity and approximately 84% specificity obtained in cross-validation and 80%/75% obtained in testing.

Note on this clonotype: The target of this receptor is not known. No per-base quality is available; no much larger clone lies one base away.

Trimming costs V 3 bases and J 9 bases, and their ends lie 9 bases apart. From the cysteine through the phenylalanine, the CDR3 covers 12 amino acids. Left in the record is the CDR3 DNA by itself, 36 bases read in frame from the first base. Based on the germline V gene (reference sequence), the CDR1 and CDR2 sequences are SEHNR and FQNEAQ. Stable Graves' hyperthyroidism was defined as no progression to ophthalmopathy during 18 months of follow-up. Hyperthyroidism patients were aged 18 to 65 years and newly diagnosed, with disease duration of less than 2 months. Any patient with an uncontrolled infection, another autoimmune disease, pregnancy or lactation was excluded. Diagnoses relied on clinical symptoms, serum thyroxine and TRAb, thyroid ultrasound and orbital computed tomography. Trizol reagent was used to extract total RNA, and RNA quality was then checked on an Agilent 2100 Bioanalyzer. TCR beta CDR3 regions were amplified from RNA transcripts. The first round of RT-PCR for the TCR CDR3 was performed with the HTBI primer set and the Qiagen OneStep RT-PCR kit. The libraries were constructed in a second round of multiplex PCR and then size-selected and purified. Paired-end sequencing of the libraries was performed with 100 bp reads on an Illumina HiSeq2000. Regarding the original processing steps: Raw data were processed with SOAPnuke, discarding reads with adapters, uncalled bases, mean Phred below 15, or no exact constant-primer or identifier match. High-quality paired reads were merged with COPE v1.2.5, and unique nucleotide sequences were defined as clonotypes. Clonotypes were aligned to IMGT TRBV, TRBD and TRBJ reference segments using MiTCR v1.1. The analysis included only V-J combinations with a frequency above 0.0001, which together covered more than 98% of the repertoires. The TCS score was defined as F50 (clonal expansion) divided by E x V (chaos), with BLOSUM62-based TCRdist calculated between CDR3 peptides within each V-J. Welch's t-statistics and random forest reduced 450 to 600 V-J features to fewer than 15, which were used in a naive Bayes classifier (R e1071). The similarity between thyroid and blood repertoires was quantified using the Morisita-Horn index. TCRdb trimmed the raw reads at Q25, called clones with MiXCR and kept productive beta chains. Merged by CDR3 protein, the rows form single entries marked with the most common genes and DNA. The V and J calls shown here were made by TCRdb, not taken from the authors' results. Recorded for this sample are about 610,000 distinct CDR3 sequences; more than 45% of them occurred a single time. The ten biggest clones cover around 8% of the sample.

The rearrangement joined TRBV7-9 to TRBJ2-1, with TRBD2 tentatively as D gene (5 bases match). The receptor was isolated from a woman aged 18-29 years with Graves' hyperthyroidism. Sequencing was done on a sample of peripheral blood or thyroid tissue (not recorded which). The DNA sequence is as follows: TGTGCCAGCAGCTTGAGGGAAGCTGAGCAGTTCTTC. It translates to CASSLREAEQFF.